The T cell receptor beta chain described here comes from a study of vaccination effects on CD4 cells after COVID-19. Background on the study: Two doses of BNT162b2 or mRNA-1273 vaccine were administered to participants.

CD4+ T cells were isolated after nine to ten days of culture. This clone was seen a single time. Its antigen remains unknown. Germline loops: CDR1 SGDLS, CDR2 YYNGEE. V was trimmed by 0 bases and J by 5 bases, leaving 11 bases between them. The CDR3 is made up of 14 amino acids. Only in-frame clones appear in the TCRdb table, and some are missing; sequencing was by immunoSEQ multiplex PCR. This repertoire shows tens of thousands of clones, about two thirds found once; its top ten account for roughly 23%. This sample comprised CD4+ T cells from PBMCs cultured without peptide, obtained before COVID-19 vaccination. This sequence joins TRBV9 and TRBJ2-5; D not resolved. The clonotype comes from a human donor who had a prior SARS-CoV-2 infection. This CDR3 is CASSVGGTQETQYF. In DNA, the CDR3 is TGTGCCAGCAGCGTAGGGGGAACACAGGAGACCCAGTACTTC.